The rows below give T cell receptor beta chains drawn from one sample of a study of regulatory T cells in long-lasting Graves disease. TCRdb called the multiplex PCR reads again in MiXCR, with one record for every CDR3 protein. The table includes 350,000 to 450,000 distinct CDR3 sequences, around 11% detected once. The same specimen was also included in a second study, on T cells in Graves' hyperthyroidism and ophthalmopathy.

The sample consisted of peripheral blood mononuclear cells (PBMCs), taken at new diagnosis, from a patient treated with antithyroid drugs. The receptors stem from a woman under 30 with Graves disease. CDR3s include the opening cysteine and the closing phenylalanine or tryptophan. Each record gives: J gene, clone size, V gene, D gene, CDR3 length, CDR3 DNA, CDR3 protein. A D gene is named only where the DNA matches it firmly. The size of a clone is reported for some rows only, either as once, few or many, or as a class for expanded clones.

j_call: TRBJ2-7; clone_size: many; v_call: TRBV28; d_call: TRBD2; cdr3_length: 16; cdr3_nt: TGTGCCAGCAGTTTTGTAGTGAGCGGGAGGTCTTACGAGCAGTACTTC; cdr3_aa: CASSFVVSGRSYEQYF
j_call: TRBJ1-1; clone_size: many; v_call: TRBV5-6; d_call: TRBD1; cdr3_length: 16; cdr3_nt: TGTGCCAGCAGCTTATTGGACAGGGGCATGAACACTGAAGCTTTCTTT; cdr3_aa: CASSLLDRGMNTEAFF
j_call: TRBJ1-1; clone_size: many; v_call: TRBV28; d_call: TRBD1; cdr3_length: 14; cdr3_nt: TGTGCCAGCAGCTCCCTGGACAGGCACGGTGAAGCTTTCTTT; cdr3_aa: CASSSLDRHGEAFF
j_call: TRBJ2-2; clone_size: .; v_call: TRBV4-1; d_call: TRBD2; cdr3_length: 18; cdr3_nt: TGCGCCAGCAGTCGAGGACTAGCGGGGGCCTCGAACACCGGGGAGCTGTTTTTT; cdr3_aa: CASSRGLAGASNTGELFF
j_call: TRBJ1-1; clone_size: many; v_call: TRBV7-2; d_call: .; cdr3_length: 14; cdr3_nt: TGTGCCAGCAGCTTGGACCGTACTTACACTGAAGCTTTCTTT; cdr3_aa: CASSLDRTYTEAFF
j_call: TRBJ2-1; clone_size: many; v_call: TRBV11-3; d_call: .; cdr3_length: 13; cdr3_nt: TGTGCCAGCAGCTTTAGACCCAGTAATGAGCAGTTCTTC; cdr3_aa: CASSFRPSNEQFF
j_call: TRBJ2-7; clone_size: many; v_call: TRBV29-1; d_call: .; cdr3_length: 14; cdr3_nt: TGCAGCGTTGTGCCAGACCAAGCGCTCGTGGAGCAGTACTTC; cdr3_aa: CSVVPDQALVEQYF
j_call: TRBJ1-1; clone_size: many; v_call: TRBV28; d_call: .; cdr3_length: 12; cdr3_nt: TGCGCCAGCAGCGACCGCGGCACTGAAGCTTTCTTT; cdr3_aa: CASSDRGTEAFF
j_call: TRBJ2-7; clone_size: .; v_call: TRBV7-2; d_call: TRBD2; cdr3_length: 15; cdr3_nt: TGTGCCAGCAGCTTAGTTAGCGGGAGTGGTTACGAGCAGTACTTC; cdr3_aa: CASSLVSGSGYEQYF
j_call: TRBJ2-1; clone_size: many; v_call: TRBV4-2; d_call: TRBD1; cdr3_length: 16; cdr3_nt: TGTGCCAGCAGCCAAGAGGATCGACAGGGTGGCAATGAGCAGTTCTTC; cdr3_aa: CASSQEDRQGGNEQFF
j_call: TRBJ2-3; clone_size: many; v_call: TRBV11-1; d_call: TRBD2; cdr3_length: 17; cdr3_nt: TGTGCCAGCAGCTTCGGACTAGCGGGAGACATGTTCGGTACGCAGTATTTT; cdr3_aa: CASSFGLAGDMFGTQYF
j_call: TRBJ2-1; clone_size: .; v_call: TRBV5-1; d_call: TRBD2; cdr3_length: 15; cdr3_nt: TGCGCCAGCAGCCGGGCGGCGGGAGGGCCCCGTGAGCAGTTCTTC; cdr3_aa: CASSRAAGGPREQFF
j_call: TRBJ2-1; clone_size: many; v_call: TRBV7-9; d_call: TRBD1; cdr3_length: 16; cdr3_nt: TGTGCCAGCAGCTCCCTTGCCAGGGGGCTGTTTAATGAGCAGTTCTTC; cdr3_aa: CASSSLARGLFNEQFF
j_call: TRBJ1-1; clone_size: many; v_call: TRBV11-2; d_call: .; cdr3_length: 15; cdr3_nt: TGTGCCAGCAGCTTAGGATCAACCCCGGCCTCCGGAGCTTTCTTT; cdr3_aa: CASSLGSTPASGAFF
j_call: TRBJ2-3; clone_size: many; v_call: TRBV2; d_call: TRBD2; cdr3_length: 15; cdr3_nt: TGTGCCAGCAGTGGACTAGCGGGGGGAACAGATACGCAGTATTTT; cdr3_aa: CASSGLAGGTDTQYF
j_call: TRBJ1-5; clone_size: .; v_call: TRBV6-5; d_call: TRBD1; cdr3_length: 14; cdr3_nt: TGTGCCAGCAGTTACTGGGACAGCCGTCAGCCCCAGCATTTT; cdr3_aa: CASSYWDSRQPQHF
j_call: TRBJ2-2; clone_size: .; v_call: TRBV7-2; d_call: .; cdr3_length: 15; cdr3_nt: TGTGCCAGCAGCCCGGAGGGGCGCGTCACCGGGGAGCTGTTTTTT; cdr3_aa: CASSPEGRVTGELFF
j_call: TRBJ2-1; clone_size: many; v_call: TRBV10-3; d_call: .; cdr3_length: 16; cdr3_nt: TGTGCCATCAGTGAGATCGGCAGGACGGACAACAATGAGCAGTTCTTC; cdr3_aa: CAISEIGRTDNNEQFF
j_call: TRBJ2-1; clone_size: many; v_call: TRBV30; d_call: TRBD2; cdr3_length: 14; cdr3_nt: TGTGCCTGGAGTGGACTAGCGGAGGGGAATGAGCAGTTCTTC; cdr3_aa: CAWSGLAEGNEQFF
j_call: TRBJ2-1; clone_size: .; v_call: TRBV5-1; d_call: .; cdr3_length: 15; cdr3_nt: TGCGCCAGCAGCTTGGTCGGAGAATCCTACAATGAGCAGTTCTTC; cdr3_aa: CASSLVGESYNEQFF
j_call: TRBJ2-3; clone_size: .; v_call: TRBV9; d_call: .; cdr3_length: 16; cdr3_nt: TGTGCCAGCAGCGTAGGACTTGGGGGGAACACAGATACGCAGTATTTT; cdr3_aa: CASSVGLGGNTDTQYF
j_call: TRBJ1-5; clone_size: many; v_call: TRBV28; d_call: .; cdr3_length: 13; cdr3_nt: TGTGCCAGCAGTTCGTTCCCCCATCAGCCCCAGCATTTT; cdr3_aa: CASSSFPHQPQHF
j_call: TRBJ1-2; clone_size: many; v_call: TRBV2; d_call: .; cdr3_length: 13; cdr3_nt: TGTGCCAGCAGTGAAGGGGGAAACTATGGCTACACCTTC; cdr3_aa: CASSEGGNYGYTF
j_call: TRBJ1-2; clone_size: .; v_call: TRBV7-2; d_call: .; cdr3_length: 13; cdr3_nt: TGTGCCAGCAGCTTGGACCCGGAGGTTGGCTACACCTTC; cdr3_aa: CASSLDPEVGYTF
j_call: TRBJ1-5; clone_size: many; v_call: TRBV20-1; d_call: .; cdr3_length: 14; cdr3_nt: TGCAGTGCTCGAGGGACAAATAGCAATCAGCCCCAGCATTTT; cdr3_aa: CSARGTNSNQPQHF
j_call: TRBJ2-1; clone_size: .; v_call: TRBV7-8; d_call: .; cdr3_length: 16; cdr3_nt: TGTGCCAGCAGCTCCTGGAGGGTGGGGTCCTACAATGAGCAGTTCTTC; cdr3_aa: CASSSWRVGSYNEQFF
j_call: TRBJ2-3; clone_size: many; v_call: TRBV9; d_call: .; cdr3_length: 15; cdr3_nt: TGTGCCAGCAGCACAACCCAAGACAGGGGCTCACTAGCGCATTTT; cdr3_aa: CASSTTQDRGSLAHF
j_call: TRBJ1-1; clone_size: many; v_call: TRBV6-1; d_call: .; cdr3_length: 14; cdr3_nt: TGTGCCAGCAGTCAATGGGGGGCTGATTACGAAGCTTTCTTT; cdr3_aa: CASSQWGADYEAFF
j_call: TRBJ1-5; clone_size: few; v_call: TRBV7-9; d_call: .; cdr3_length: 13; cdr3_nt: TGTGCCAGCAGCCGTGACTCGGATCAGCCCCAGCATTTT; cdr3_aa: CASSRDSDQPQHF
j_call: TRBJ2-5; clone_size: many; v_call: TRBV4-3; d_call: TRBD1; cdr3_length: 18; cdr3_nt: TGCGCCAGCAGCCAAGAATTCCCGGGACAGGGGGCTTCAGAGACCCAGTACTTC; cdr3_aa: CASSQEFPGQGASETQYF
j_call: TRBJ1-1; clone_size: .; v_call: TRBV6-1; d_call: TRBD1; cdr3_length: 18; cdr3_nt: TGTGCCAGCAGTCCCAGTTTATGGGACAGGCTAAAATCCGCTGAAGCTTTCTTT; cdr3_aa: CASSPSLWDRLKSAEAFF